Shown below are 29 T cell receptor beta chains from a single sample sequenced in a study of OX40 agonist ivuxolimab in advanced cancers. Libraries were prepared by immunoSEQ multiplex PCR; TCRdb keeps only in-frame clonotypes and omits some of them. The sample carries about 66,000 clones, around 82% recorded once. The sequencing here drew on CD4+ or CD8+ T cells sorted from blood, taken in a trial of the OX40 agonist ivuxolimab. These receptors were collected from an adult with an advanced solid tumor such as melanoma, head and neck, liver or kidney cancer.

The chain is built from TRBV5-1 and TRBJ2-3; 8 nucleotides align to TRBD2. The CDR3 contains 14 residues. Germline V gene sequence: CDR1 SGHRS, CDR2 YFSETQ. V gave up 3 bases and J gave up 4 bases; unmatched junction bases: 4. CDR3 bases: TGCGCCAGCAGCTCTACGGGGGGGTCAGATACGCAGTATTTT. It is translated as CASSSTGGSDTQYF.

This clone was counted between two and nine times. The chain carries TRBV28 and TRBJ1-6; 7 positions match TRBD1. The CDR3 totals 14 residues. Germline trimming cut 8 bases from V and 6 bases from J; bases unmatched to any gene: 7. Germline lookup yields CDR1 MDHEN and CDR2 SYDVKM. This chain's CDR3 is CASQRGDSNSPLHF. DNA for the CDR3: TGTGCCAGCCAAAGGGGGGACAGTAATTCACCCCTCCACTTT.

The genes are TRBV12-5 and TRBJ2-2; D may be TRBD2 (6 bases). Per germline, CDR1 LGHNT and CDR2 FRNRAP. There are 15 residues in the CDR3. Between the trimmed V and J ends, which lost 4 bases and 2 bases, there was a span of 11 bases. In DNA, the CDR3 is TGTGCTAGTGGTTCTCGGGACTCTAACACCGGGGAGCTGTTTTTT. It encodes CASGSRDSNTGELFF.

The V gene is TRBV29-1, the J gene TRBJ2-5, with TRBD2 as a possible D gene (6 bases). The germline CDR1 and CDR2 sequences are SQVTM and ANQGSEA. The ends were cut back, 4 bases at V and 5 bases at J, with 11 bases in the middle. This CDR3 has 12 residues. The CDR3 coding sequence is TGCAGCGTTGCGGGGGTCGATGAGACCCAGTACTTC. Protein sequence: CSVAGVDETQYF.

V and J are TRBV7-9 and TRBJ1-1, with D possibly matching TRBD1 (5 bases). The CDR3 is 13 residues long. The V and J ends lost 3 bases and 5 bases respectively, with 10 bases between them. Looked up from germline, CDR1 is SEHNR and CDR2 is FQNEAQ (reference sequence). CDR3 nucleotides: TGTGCCAGCAGCTTTCAGGGTAATACTGAAGCTTTCTTT. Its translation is CASSFQGNTEAFF.

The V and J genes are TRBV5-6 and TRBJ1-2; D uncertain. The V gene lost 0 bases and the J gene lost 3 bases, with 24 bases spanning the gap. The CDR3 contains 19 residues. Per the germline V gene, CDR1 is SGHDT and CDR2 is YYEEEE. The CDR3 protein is CASSLALQRPEGTDYGYTF. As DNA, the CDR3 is TGTGCCAGCAGCTTGGCTCTACAACGCCCAGAGGGTACAGACTATGGCTACACCTTC. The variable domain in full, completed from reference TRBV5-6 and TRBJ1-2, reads DAGVTQSPTHLIKTRGQQVTLRCSPKSGHDTVSWYQQALGQGPQFIFQYYEEEERQRGNFPDRFSGHQFPNYSSELNVNALLLGDSALYLCASSLALQRPEGTDYGYTFGSGTRLTVV.

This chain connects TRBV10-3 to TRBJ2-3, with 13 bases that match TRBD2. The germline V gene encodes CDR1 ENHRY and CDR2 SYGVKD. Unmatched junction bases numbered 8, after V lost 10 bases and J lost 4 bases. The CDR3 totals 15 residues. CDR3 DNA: TGTGCCAGCGGAGAACTAGCGGGGGGGCCAGATACGCAGTATTTT. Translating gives CASGELAGGPDTQYF.

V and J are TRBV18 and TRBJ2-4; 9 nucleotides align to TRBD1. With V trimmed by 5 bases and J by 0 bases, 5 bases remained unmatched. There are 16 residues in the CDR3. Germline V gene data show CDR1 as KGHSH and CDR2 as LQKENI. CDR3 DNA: TGTGCCAGCTCAGCAGGGGACAGGGCAGCCAAAAACATTCAGTACTTC. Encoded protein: CASSAGDRAAKNIQYF. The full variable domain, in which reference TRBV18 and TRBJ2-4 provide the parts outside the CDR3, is NAGVMQNPRHLVRRRGQEARLRCSPMKGHSHVYWYRQLPEEGLKFMVYLQKENIIDESGMPKERFSAEFPKEGPSILRIQQVVRGDSAAYFCASSAGDRAAKNIQYFGAGTRLSVL.

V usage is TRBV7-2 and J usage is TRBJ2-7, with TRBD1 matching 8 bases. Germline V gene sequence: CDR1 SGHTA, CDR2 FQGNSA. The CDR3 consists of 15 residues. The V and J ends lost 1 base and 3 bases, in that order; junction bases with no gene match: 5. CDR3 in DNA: TGTGCCAGCAGCTTAGTGGGACAGGACCACTACGAGCAGTACTTC. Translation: CASSLVGQDHYEQYF.

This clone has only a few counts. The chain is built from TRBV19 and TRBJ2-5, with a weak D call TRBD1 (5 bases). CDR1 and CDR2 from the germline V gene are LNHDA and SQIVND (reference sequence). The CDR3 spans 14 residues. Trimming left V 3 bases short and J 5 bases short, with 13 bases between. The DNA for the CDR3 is TGTGCCAGTAGTATGGAAGGGGTGGAGGAGACCCAGTACTTC. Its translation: CASSMEGVEETQYF. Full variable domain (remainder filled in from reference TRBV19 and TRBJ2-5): DGGITQSPKYLFRKEGQNVTLSCEQNLNHDAMYWYRQDPGQGLRLIYYSQIVNDFQKGDIAEGYSVSREKKESFPLTVTSAQKNPTAFYLCASSMEGVEETQYFGPGTRLLVL.

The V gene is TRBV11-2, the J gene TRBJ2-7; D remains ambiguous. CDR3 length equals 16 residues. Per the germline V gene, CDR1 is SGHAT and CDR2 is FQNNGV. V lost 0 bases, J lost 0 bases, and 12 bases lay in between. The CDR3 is CASSLDPSVTSYEQYF. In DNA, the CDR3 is TGTGCCAGCAGCTTAGATCCGTCGGTTACCTCCTACGAGCAGTACTTC.

CDR3 loop: CASSRGLGPQPQHF. The CDR3, as DNA: TGTGCCAGCAGTCGTGGTCTGGGACCACAGCCCCAGCATTTT. The chain is built from TRBV2 and TRBJ1-5, with D perhaps matching TRBD1 (5 bases). The CDR3 sequence is 14 residues long. Trimming took 5 bases from V and 7 from J, leaving 15 bases between them. Germline V gene sequence: CDR1 SNHLY, CDR2 FYNNEI.

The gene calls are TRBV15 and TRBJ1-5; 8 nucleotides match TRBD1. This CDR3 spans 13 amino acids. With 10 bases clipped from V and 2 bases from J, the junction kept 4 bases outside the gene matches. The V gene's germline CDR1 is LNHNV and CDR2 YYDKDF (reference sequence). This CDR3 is CAISTGGNQPQHF. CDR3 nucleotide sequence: TGTGCCATCTCGACAGGGGGCAATCAGCCCCAGCATTTT.

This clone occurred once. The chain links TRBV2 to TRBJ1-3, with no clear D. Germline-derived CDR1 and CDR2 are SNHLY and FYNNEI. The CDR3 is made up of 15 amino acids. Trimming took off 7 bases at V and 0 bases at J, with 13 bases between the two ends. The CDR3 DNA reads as TGTGCCAGCATCCGAGACACCAGCTCTGGAAACACCATATATTTT. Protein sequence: CASIRDTSSGNTIYF. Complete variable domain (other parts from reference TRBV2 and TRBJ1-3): EPEVTQTPSHQVTQMGQEVILRCVPISNHLYFYWYRQILGQKVEFLVSFYNNEISEKSEIFDDQFSVERPDGSNFTLKIRSTKLEDSAMYFCASIRDTSSGNTIYFGEGSWLTVV.

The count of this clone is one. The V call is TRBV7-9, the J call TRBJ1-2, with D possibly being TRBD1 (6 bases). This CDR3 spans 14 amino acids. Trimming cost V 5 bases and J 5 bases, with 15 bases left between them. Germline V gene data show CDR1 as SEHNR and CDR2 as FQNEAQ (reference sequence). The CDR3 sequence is CASSTMTGGYGYTF. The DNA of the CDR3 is TGTGCCAGCAGCACCATGACAGGTGGTTATGGCTACACCTTC.

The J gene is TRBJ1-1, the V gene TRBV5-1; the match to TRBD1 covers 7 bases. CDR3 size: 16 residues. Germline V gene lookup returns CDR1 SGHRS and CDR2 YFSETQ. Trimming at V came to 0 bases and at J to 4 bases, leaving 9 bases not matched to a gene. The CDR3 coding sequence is TGCGCCAGCAGCTTGGGAGTTCCAGGGGGGACCACTGAAGCTTTCTTT. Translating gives CASSLGVPGGTTEAFF.

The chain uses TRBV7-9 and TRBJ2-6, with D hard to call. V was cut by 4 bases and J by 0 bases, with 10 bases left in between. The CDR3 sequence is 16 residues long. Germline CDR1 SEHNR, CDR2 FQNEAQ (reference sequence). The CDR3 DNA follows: TGTGCCAGCAGCTCATCTCCTTTCTCTGGGGCCAACGTCCTGACTTTC. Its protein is CASSSSPFSGANVLTF. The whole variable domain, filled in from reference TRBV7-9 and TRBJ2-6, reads DTGVSQNPRHKITKRGQNVTFRCDPISEHNRLYWYRQTLGQGPEFLTYFQNEAQLEKSRLLSDRFSAERPKGSFSTLEIQRTEQGDSAMYLCASSSSPFSGANVLTFGAGSRLTVL.

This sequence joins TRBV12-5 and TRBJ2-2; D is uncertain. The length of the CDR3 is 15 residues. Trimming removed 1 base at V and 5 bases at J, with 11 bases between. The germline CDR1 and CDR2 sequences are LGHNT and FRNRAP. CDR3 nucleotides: TGTGCTAGTGGTTTGGCTGCTGGGGTTACCGGGGAGCTGTTTTTT. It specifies CASGLAAGVTGELFF.

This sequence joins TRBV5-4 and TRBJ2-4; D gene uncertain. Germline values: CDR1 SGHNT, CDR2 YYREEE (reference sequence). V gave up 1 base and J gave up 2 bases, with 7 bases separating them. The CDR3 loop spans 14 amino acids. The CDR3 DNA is TGTGCCAGCAGCTTGTCCGGATCCAAAAACATTCAGTACTTC. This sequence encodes CASSLSGSKNIQYF.

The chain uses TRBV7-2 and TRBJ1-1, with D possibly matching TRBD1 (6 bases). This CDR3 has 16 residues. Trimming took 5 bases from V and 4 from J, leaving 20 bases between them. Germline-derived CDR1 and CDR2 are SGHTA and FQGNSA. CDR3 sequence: CASSPKRGGPGTEAFF. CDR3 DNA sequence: TGTGCCAGCAGCCCCAAACGAGGGGGGCCTGGCACTGAAGCTTTCTTT.

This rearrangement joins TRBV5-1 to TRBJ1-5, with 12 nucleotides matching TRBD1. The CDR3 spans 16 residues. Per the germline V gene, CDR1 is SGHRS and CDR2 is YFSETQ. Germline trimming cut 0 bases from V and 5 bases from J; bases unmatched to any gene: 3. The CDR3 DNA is TGCGCCAGCAGCTTGGAAGGGACAGGGGGCGATCAGCCCCAGCATTTT. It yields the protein CASSLEGTGGDQPQHF.

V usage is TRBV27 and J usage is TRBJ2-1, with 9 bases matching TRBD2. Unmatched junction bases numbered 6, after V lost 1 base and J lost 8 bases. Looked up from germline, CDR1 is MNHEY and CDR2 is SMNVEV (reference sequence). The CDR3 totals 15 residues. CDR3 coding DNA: TGTGCCAGCAGTTTATTGCTAGCGGGGAAAGATGAGCAGTTCTTC. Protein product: CASSLLLAGKDEQFF.

The CDR3 loop reads CASSKQGYQETQYF. The CDR3 bases are TGTGCCAGCAGTAAACAGGGGTACCAAGAGACCCAGTACTTC. The rearrangement links TRBV25-1 to TRBJ2-5; 7 nucleotides match TRBD1. The CDR3 loop spans 14 amino acids. Looked up from germline, CDR1 is MGHDK and CDR2 is SYGVNS. Unmatched junction bases numbered 3, after V lost 5 bases and J lost 0 bases.

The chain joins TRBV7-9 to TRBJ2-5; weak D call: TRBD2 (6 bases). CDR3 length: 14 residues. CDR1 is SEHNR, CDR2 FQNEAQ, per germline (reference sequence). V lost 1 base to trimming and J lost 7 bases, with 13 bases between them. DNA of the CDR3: TGTGCCAGCAGCTTAGGGTCGGGGGTGGCGACCCAGTACTTC. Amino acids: CASSLGSGVATQYF.

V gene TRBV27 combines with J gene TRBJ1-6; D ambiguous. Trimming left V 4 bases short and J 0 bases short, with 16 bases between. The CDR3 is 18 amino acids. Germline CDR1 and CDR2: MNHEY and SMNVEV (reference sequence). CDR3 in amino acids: CASSSFGDPGSYNSPLHF. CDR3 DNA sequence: TGTGCCAGCAGTTCTTTCGGGGATCCGGGCTCCTATAATTCACCCCTCCACTTT.

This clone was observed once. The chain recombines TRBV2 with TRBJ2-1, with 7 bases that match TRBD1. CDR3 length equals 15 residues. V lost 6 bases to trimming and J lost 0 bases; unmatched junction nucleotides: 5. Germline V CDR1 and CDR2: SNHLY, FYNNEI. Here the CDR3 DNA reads TGTGCCAGCAGGTACCGGGACAGCTCCTACAATGAGCAGTTCTTC. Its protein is CASRYRDSSYNEQFF.

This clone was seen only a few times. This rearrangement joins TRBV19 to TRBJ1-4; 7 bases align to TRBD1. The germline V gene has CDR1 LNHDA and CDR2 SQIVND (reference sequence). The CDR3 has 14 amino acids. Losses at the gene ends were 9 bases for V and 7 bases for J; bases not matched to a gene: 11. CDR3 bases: TGTGCCAGCCGACTTAGGGGGCCGGGTGAAAAACTGTTTTTT. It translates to CASRLRGPGEKLFF.

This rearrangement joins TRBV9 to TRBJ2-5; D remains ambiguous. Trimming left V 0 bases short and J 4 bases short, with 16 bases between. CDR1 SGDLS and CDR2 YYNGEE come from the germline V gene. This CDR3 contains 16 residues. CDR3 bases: TGTGCCAGCAGCGTAGCCCCGGATGGCAGGCCAGAGACCCAGTACTTC. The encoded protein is CASSVAPDGRPETQYF.

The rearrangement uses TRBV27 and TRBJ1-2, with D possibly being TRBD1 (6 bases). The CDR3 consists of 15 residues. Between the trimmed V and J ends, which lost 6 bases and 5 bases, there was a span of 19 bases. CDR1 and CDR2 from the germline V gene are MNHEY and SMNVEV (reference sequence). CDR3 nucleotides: TGTGCCAGCAGCCCTTATACAGGGAGTCCATATGGCTACACCTTC. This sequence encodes CASSPYTGSPYGYTF.